This TCR beta chain was profiled in a study of blood T cells in healthy people across ages. Germline V CDR1 and CDR2: MGHRA, YSYEKL. This CDR3 is 15 amino acids long. Trimming at V came to 1 base and at J to 5 bases, leaving 6 bases not matched to a gene. With a J-beta primer mix and a sample-barcoded 5' primer, a second PCR ran roughly 6 to 11 cycles. Tags on each cDNA molecule came from a template-switch adaptor with 12 random nucleotides. TCRdb re-called the 5' RACE reads through MiXCR, storing one row per CDR3 protein. The sample lists fewer than 900,000 distinct CDR3 sequences, about 37% occurring once. This clonotype came up many times. Its antigen is undetermined. Aged about 6 to 90, donors were systemically healthy Caucasians from Russia. Study-wide results and caveats: Unsorted PBMCs blocked a conclusive comparison of naive and antigen-experienced cells. A roughly linear age-dependent decrease characterized TCR beta diversity per million T cells.

This sequence was found in a man aged 18 to 29 in good health. The V and J genes are TRBV4-1 and TRBJ2-3; TRBD2 agrees at 7 bases. The sample consisted of blood. The CDR3 spells CASSQVAGTGDTQYF. The CDR3 DNA reads TGCGCCAGCAGCCAAGTAGCGGGCACAGGAGATACGCAGTATTTT.